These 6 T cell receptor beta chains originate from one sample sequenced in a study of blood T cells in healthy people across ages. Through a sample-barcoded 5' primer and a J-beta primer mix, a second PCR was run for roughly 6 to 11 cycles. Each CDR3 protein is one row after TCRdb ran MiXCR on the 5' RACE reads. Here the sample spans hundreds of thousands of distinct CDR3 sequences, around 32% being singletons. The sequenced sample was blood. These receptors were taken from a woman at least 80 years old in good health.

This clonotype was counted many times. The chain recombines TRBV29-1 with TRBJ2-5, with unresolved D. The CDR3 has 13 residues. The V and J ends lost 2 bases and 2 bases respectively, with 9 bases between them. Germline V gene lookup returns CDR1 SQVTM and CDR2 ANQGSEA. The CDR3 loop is CSVEIVVQETQYF. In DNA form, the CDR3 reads TGCAGCGTTGAAATCGTCGTTCAAGAGACCCAGTACTTC.

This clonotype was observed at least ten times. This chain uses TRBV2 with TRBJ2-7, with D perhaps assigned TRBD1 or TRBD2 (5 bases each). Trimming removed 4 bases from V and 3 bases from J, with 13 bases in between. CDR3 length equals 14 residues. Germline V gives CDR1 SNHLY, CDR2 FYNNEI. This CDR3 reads CASSVRGARYEQYF. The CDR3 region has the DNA TGTGCCAGCAGTGTTCGAGGGGCTCGCTACGAGCAGTACTTC.

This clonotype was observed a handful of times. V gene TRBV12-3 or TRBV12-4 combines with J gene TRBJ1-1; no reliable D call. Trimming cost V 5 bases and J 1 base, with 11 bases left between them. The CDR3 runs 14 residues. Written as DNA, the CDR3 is TGTGCCAGCAGTATTCCCCGACGGAACACTGAAGCTTTCTTT. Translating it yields CASSIPRRNTEAFF.

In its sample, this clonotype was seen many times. The CDR3 here is CASSLGGGAFETQYF. DNA of the CDR3: TGCGCCAGCAGCTTGGGCGGGGGGGCCTTCGAGACCCAGTACTTC. V is TRBV5-1 and J is TRBJ2-5; 9 bases are shared with TRBD2. The CDR3 totals 15 residues. The V and J ends lost 0 bases and 5 bases, in that order; junction bases with no gene match: 5. CDR1 SGHRS and CDR2 YFSETQ come from the germline V gene.

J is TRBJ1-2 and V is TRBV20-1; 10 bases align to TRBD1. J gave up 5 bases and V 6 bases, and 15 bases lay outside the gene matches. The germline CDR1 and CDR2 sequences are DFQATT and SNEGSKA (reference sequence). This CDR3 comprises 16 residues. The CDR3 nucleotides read TGCAGTGCCCCTAAGGGCCGGGACAGGGGCATATATGGCTACACCTTC. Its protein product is CSAPKGRDRGIYGYTF.

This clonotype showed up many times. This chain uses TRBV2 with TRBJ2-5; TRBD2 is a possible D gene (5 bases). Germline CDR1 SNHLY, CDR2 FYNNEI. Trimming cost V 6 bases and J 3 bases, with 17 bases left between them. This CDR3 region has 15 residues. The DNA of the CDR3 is TGTGCCAGCAGGGCTAGAGGGTTGGATAAAGAGACCCAGTACTTC. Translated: CASRARGLDKETQYF.